These 8 T cell receptor beta chains were sequenced from one sample in a study of shared clonotypes between healthy human individuals. As defined, naive CD8 cells were CD45RO-negative and positively selected for CCR7, with terminally differentiated effector memory CD45RA+ cells excluded. TCRdb's copy holds only in-frame clones and misses some; the assay was immunoSEQ multiplex PCR. There are around 580,000 clones in the sample; 95% to 98% occur only once, and approximately 0.3% lies in the top ten. Sequencing was performed on naive CD8+ T cells sorted from blood. These receptors all come from a man aged 30 to 45 in good health.

V and J are TRBV18 and TRBJ1-5; 9 nucleotides agree with TRBD1. The CDR3 loop spans 15 amino acids. V lost 3 bases, J lost 5 bases, and 5 bases stayed unmatched. In germline, CDR1 is KGHSH, CDR2 LQKENI. In DNA form, the CDR3 reads TGTGCCAGCTCACCCAGGGACAGGGAATATCAGCCCCAGCATTTT. Protein product: CASSPRDREYQPQHF.

V is TRBV25-1 and J is TRBJ1-2; D gene uncertain. Germline lookup yields CDR1 MGHDK and CDR2 SYGVNS. The CDR3 extends over 14 amino acids. The V end lost 2 bases, the J end lost 7 bases, and 14 bases lay between the germline ends. The CDR3: CASSETPARFGYTF. The CDR3 region has the DNA TGTGCCAGCAGTGAAACGCCTGCGCGATTTGGCTACACCTTC.

The chain recombines TRBV29-1 with TRBJ2-2, with TRBD1 as a possible D gene (6 bases). The CDR3 sequence is 14 residues long. The V gene lost 3 bases and the J gene lost 0 bases, with 8 bases spanning the gap. CDR1 and CDR2 from the germline V gene are SQVTM and ANQGSEA. Written as DNA, the CDR3 is TGCAGCGTTGAGGACAGAGCGAACACCGGGGAGCTGTTTTTT. Translated: CSVEDRANTGELFF.

The DNA for the CDR3 is TGTGCCAGCAGCCAAGAAGGACCCACCGGGGAGCTGTTTTTT. Protein product: CASSQEGPTGELFF. The chain links TRBV14 to TRBJ2-2; D is uncertain. With 0 bases removed from V and 4 bases from J, the gap between germline ends came to 6 bases. CDR1 is SGHDN and CDR2 is FVKESK in the germline V gene. The CDR3 is 14 residues long.

The chain combines TRBV7-9 with TRBJ1-1, with D maybe TRBD1 (6 bases). The CDR3 sequence is 15 residues long. Per the germline V gene, CDR1 is SEHNR and CDR2 is FQNEAQ (reference sequence). The ends were cut back, 5 bases at V and 7 bases at J, with 20 bases in the middle. CDR3 DNA sequence: TGTGCCAGCAGCACCAACGCCGGGACAAATAATGAAGCTTTCTTT. The encoded protein is CASSTNAGTNNEAFF. The whole variable domain, remainder taken from reference TRBV7-9 and TRBJ1-1, is DTGVSQNPRHKITKRGQNVTFRCDPISEHNRLYWYRQTLGQGPEFLTYFQNEAQLEKSRLLSDRFSAERPKGSFSTLEIQRTEQGDSAMYLCASSTNAGTNNEAFFGQGTRLTVV.

As concerns this clone: At the DNA level, this CDR3 is encoded by other sequences in the same sample as well. The chain recombines TRBV28 with TRBJ2-7; D gene uncertain. This CDR3 has 13 amino acids. The germline V and J ends were trimmed by 1 base and 0 bases, with 4 bases remaining between them. CDR1 and CDR2 (germline): MDHEN, SYDVKM. The CDR3 loop reads CASSLLSSYEQYF. In nucleotides, the CDR3 is TGTGCCAGCAGTTTATTGAGCTCCTACGAGCAGTACTTC.

The gene calls are TRBV19 and TRBJ1-1, with 8 bases lining up with TRBD1. The V gene end was trimmed by 5 bases and the J gene end by 7 bases; junction bases not matched to a gene: 9. Germline V CDR1 and CDR2: LNHDA, SQIVND (reference sequence). The CDR3 contains 14 residues. CDR3 amino acids: CASSFRDRFDEAFF. In DNA form, the CDR3 reads TGTGCCAGTAGTTTCCGGGACAGGTTCGATGAAGCTTTCTTT.

V is TRBV5-1 and J is TRBJ2-7, with TRBD2 matching 11 bases. This CDR3 comprises 17 residues. Germline lookup yields CDR1 SGHRS and CDR2 YFSETQ. Trimming removed 1 base from V and 0 bases from J; junction bases left unmatched: 6. CDR3 region: CASSLTSGSLSSYEQYF. The CDR3 coding sequence is TGCGCCAGCAGCTTGACTAGCGGGAGCCTAAGCTCCTACGAGCAGTACTTC.